These T cell receptor beta chains were read from a single sample in a study of T cell repertoires in cytomegalovirus infection. TCRdb processed the reads anew with MiXCR; each CDR3 protein has one entry. The data show some 310,000 distinct CDR3 sequences, around a quarter seen once. The antigens for these receptors are not known. The material sequenced was cultured PBMCs, taken from culture after CMV antigen stimulation. The receptors were sampled from a human donor in good health (CMV status not recorded). Some clones in this sample may be carry-over from other donors' samples. CDR3s include the opening cysteine and the closing phenylalanine or tryptophan. The D gene is left open where the match is weak. Only part of the rows carry a size: once, few, many, or a class if the clone is expanded.

TRBV6-1	TRBD2	TRBJ2-1	many	TGTGCCAGCAGCCTACGACGACTAGCGGGAGACACGTTGGGTGAGCAGTTCTTC	CASSLRRLAGDTLGEQFF
TRBV7-2	-	TRBJ2-3	few	TGTGCCAGCAGCTTAGAAGCAGGGGAGGATACGCAGTATTTT	CASSLEAGEDTQYF
TRBV23-1	TRBD1	TRBJ2-3	few	TGCGCCAGCAGTTCGGACAGGGGCACAGATACGCAGTATTTT	CASSSDRGTDTQYF
TRBV7-8	TRBD1	TRBJ1-6	many	TGTGCCAGCAGCTTAGGGGACAGAAATTCACCCCTCCACTTT	CASSLGDRNSPLHF
TRBV28	TRBD2	TRBJ2-4	few	TGTGCCAGCAGTTTTGGGAAGGGACTAGCGGTAAACATTCAGTACTTC	CASSFGKGLAVNIQYF
TRBV18	TRBD1	TRBJ1-2	-	TGTGCCAGCTCACCTGGGGACAGACCAACTAACTATGGCTACACCTTC	CASSPGDRPTNYGYTF
TRBV7-6	-	TRBJ2-5	-	TGTGCCAGCAGCCCTCTACTGGCCACTCTTGAAGAGACCCAGTACTTC	CASSPLLATLEETQYF
TRBV6-5	TRBD1	TRBJ1-1	-	TGTGCCAGCAGTCGACGGACAGGGAGGGGGTTAGGCATGAACACTGAAGCTTTCTTT	CASSRRTGRGLGMNTEAFF
TRBV7-2	-	TRBJ2-3	few	TGTGCCAGCAGCTTGTGGGACCGCACAGATACGCAGTATTTT	CASSLWDRTDTQYF
TRBV19	TRBD1	TRBJ1-5	few	TGTGCCAGTAGTCCCGGACAGGGTTTGCATCAGCCCCAGCATTTT	CASSPGQGLHQPQHF
TRBV20-1	TRBD2	TRBJ2-1	few	TGCAGTGCCGGACTAGCGGGAGGTAGCTCCTACAATGAGCAGTTCTTC	CSAGLAGGSSYNEQFF
TRBV5-5	-	TRBJ2-5	few	TGTGCCAGCAGCTTGGCCCCAAGTTACCAAGAGACCCAGTACTTC	CASSLAPSYQETQYF
TRBV20-1	TRBD2	TRBJ2-1	few	TGCAGTGCTTTAGGGCTAGCGGGGAATGAGCAGTTCTTC	CSALGLAGNEQFF
TRBV11-3	TRBD1	TRBJ1-3	many	TGTGCCAGCAGCCGGGGACAGGGAGGAAACACCATATATTTT	CASSRGQGGNTIYF
TRBV7-9	TRBD1	TRBJ1-5	-	TGTGCCAGCAGCTTAGGCCTACAGGGGACAGGCGGTCAGCCCCAGCATTTT	CASSLGLQGTGGQPQHF
TRBV12-3/TRBV12-4	-	TRBJ2-1	-	TGTGCCAGCAGTTTTTCCCGGGACCTCCACTCCTACAATGAGCAGTTCTTC	CASSFSRDLHSYNEQFF
TRBV7-2	-	TRBJ2-2	many	TGTGCCAGCAGCTTAGTTAGGGCCTCCAACACCGGGGAGCTGTTTTTT	CASSLVRASNTGELFF
TRBV20-1	TRBD2	TRBJ2-1	few	TGCAGTGCTCCGAACGCGGGAGGGAGTCGGAATGAGCAGTTCTTC	CSAPNAGGSRNEQFF
TRBV29-1	-	TRBJ1-1	-	TGCAGCGTTTCGGATCAGGTGAACACTGAAGCTTTCTTT	CSVSDQVNTEAFF
TRBV7-6	TRBD2	TRBJ2-1	once	TGTGCCAGCAGCTTTCCTAGCGGGAGAGACTCCTACAATGAGCAGTCCTTC	CASSFPSGRDSYNEQSF
TRBV2	-	TRBJ2-1	-	TGTGCCAGCAGTGATGCTACCCGACGCTACAATGAGCAGTTCTTC	CASSDATRRYNEQFF
TRBV7-2	TRBD1	TRBJ1-5	many	TGTGCCAGCAGCAGGGACCGGGACAGGAGAGATCAGCCCCAGCATTTT	CASSRDRDRRDQPQHF
TRBV19	-	TRBJ2-2	-	TGTGCCAGTAAAAGGGATAGGGACACCGGGGAGCTGTTTTTT	CASKRDRDTGELFF
TRBV5-4	TRBD1	TRBJ2-3	-	TGTGCCAGCAGACCCGACAGGGCGGTTTTAGATACGCAGTATTTT	CASRPDRAVLDTQYF
TRBV5-6	-	TRBJ1-6	few	TGTGCCAGCAGCTCGGACAGTAAGAATTCACCCCTCCACTTT	CASSSDSKNSPLHF
TRBV7-2	-	TRBJ1-2	many	TGTGCCAGCAGCTTAGTCCCAGCTCCCGGCTACACCTTC	CASSLVPAPGYTF
TRBV7-6	-	TRBJ2-5	-	TGTGCCAGCAGCTTATTTTCAGAATCGGAGACCCAGTACTTC	CASSLFSESETQYF
TRBV12-5	TRBD1	TRBJ1-2	-	TGTGCTAGTGGTCCGCTACCCCTGACAGGGAAGGACTATGGCTACACCTTC	CASGPLPLTGKDYGYTF
TRBV7-2	-	TRBJ2-3	many	TGTGCCAGCAGCTTAGATAAGGGGTTTTATACGCAGTATTTT	CASSLDKGFYTQYF
TRBV28	-	TRBJ2-3	-	TGTGCCACTACGTACCGGGCATCAACAGATACGCAGTATTTT	CATTYRASTDTQYF
TRBV29-1	-	TRBJ1-2	-	TGCAGCGTGTACAATACGCAGGGATATGGCTACACCTTC	CSVYNTQGYGYTF
TRBV19	-	TRBJ1-5	-	TGTGCCAGTCGGAAAGAGGTCGATCAGCCCCAGCATTTT	CASRKEVDQPQHF
TRBV2	TRBD1	TRBJ2-7	-	TGTGCCAGCAGTGGAGGGACAGGGGGCTCGCAGTACTTC	CASSGGTGGSQYF
TRBV12-3/TRBV12-4	-	TRBJ2-1	many	TGTGCCAGCAGCTTAGTGGGTAATGAGCAGTTCTTC	CASSLVGNEQFF
TRBV12-3/TRBV12-4	-	TRBJ2-7	few	TGTGCCAGCAGTTTACAGGGGATCGAGCAGTACTTC	CASSLQGIEQYF
TRBV6-2/TRBV6-3	-	TRBJ2-1	-	TGTGCCAGCAGTTCTGGCCGGACTGACGATACGTACAATGAGCAGTTCTTC	CASSSGRTDDTYNEQFF
TRBV29-1	-	TRBJ2-1	once	TGCAGCGTCCCAGGGGTAGGGGAGAATGAGCAGTTCTTC	CSVPGVGENEQFF
TRBV6-1	-	TRBJ1-1	few	TGTGCCAGCATACCTCTAAACAGTTTCCGTTACACTGAAGCTTTCTTT	CASIPLNSFRYTEAFF
TRBV7-3	-	TRBJ1-6	many	TGTGCCAGCAGCTCGGACGGAACTAATTCACCCCTCCACTTT	CASSSDGTNSPLHF
TRBV15	TRBD2	TRBJ2-2	-	TGTGCCACCAGCAGGGGTAGCGGGAGGGCCTCGGACACCGGGGAGCTGTTTTTT	CATSRGSGRASDTGELFF